This record concerns one T cell receptor beta chain sequence. In the authors' methods: Reference gene primer amplification gave estimated nucleated cell counts. Data came from immunoSEQ multiplex PCR; TCRdb stores just in-frame clones and leaves some out. V, J and clone size reflect that table, while D and trimming were determined from the DNA. The sample has under 200,000 clones, roughly 90% seen once; the top ten hold approximately 0.56%. This entry belongs to a study of blood T cell repertoires in COVID-19. Study-level background: Whether acute or convalescent, the COVID-19 samples came from the United States, Italy and Spain. PBMCs, B-cell-depleted T cells, or T cells provided the cDNA or gDNA that made up the material.

The CDR3 is 15 residues long. Germline CDR1 and CDR2: SGHTA and FQGNSA. Trimming took off 6 bases at V and 4 bases at J, with 15 bases between the two ends. This TCR derives from a man aged 50 to 60 with acute or convalescent COVID-19. The chain recombines TRBV7-2 with TRBJ2-2; a possible D gene is TRBD2 (7 bases). The sample taken for sequencing was peripheral blood. CDR3 in amino acids: CASREGGAFTGELFF. Written as DNA, the CDR3 is TGTGCCAGCAGGGAAGGGGGGGCCTTCACCGGGGAGCTGTTTTTT.